Below, one T cell receptor beta chain is given with its context. Antigen: not known. Other DNA sequences in this sample translate to the same CDR3. This specimen comes from a study of beta chain features in type 1 diabetes. Study-wide points: When Type 1 diabetes patients were examined, their TCRB CDR3s proved moderately but significantly shorter in all four CD4+ subsets.

The authors reverse transcribed all of the isolated RNA, so sequencing captured expressed TCRB transcripts. Only in-frame clones appear in the TCRdb table, and some are missing; sequencing was by immunoSEQ multiplex PCR. The table records 300,000 to 350,000 clones, around 13% of them present only once. The V and J ends lost 3 bases and 1 base respectively, with 12 bases between them. Germline values: CDR1 MDHEN, CDR2 SYDVKM. The CDR3 is made up of 15 amino acids. The sequence came from a man younger than 45 in good health. J is TRBJ1-2 and V is TRBV28; TRBD1 might be the D (5 bases). Sample: central memory CD4+ T cells from blood. The CDR3 DNA follows: TGTGCCAGCAGTTTCGGCGGGACGGATAACTATGGCTACACCTTC. Its protein is CASSFGGTDNYGYTF.